The 15 T cell receptor beta chains given below trace back to one sample, sequenced in a study of Tregs in tolerant kidney transplant recipients. Clones were sequenced by immunoSEQ multiplex PCR, and TCRdb holds only the in-frame ones, with some missing. This sample has under 80,000 clones; 70% to 90% occur once, and the top ten carry around 2.3%. This specimen was Tregs from blood, taken before the transplant. These receptors originate from a human donor who received a combined kidney and bone marrow transplant.

The genes are TRBV11-2 and TRBJ2-3; weak D call: TRBD2 (6 bases). V was pared by 7 bases and J by 0 bases, with 14 bases between. CDR3 length equals 15 residues. CDR1 SGHAT and CDR2 FQNNGV come from the germline V gene. The CDR3 DNA follows: TGTGCCAGCACAACGTCAGGGACTAGCACAGATACGCAGTATTTT. Translation: CASTTSGTSTDTQYF.

CDR3 sequence reads: CASSSAGPAGRNEQFF. CDR3 coding DNA: TGTGCCAGCAGCTCCGCGGGGCCTGCCGGGAGGAATGAGCAGTTCTTC. The chain combines TRBV5-4 with TRBJ2-1; TRBD2 agrees at 7 bases. V lost 3 bases, J lost 7 bases, and 13 bases stayed unmatched. Per the germline V gene, CDR1 is SGHNT and CDR2 is YYREEE (reference sequence). CDR3 length: 16 residues.

The genes are TRBV19 and TRBJ1-2; D gene uncertain. Looked up from germline, CDR1 is LNHDA and CDR2 is SQIVND (reference sequence). Trimming took 6 bases from V and 4 from J, leaving 6 bases between them. This CDR3 is 11 amino acids long. CDR3 in DNA: TGTGCCAGTAGGGGATTCTATGGCTACACCTTC. Amino acids: CASRGFYGYTF.

The V gene is TRBV10-2, the J gene TRBJ1-2; no firm D call. The CDR3 is 15 residues long. The V gene lost 3 bases and the J gene lost 2 bases, with 13 bases spanning the gap. CDR1 WSHSY and CDR2 SAAADI come from the germline V gene. CDR3 in DNA: TGCGCCAGCAGTGACGCGCAGACACTCAACTATGGCTACACCTTC. This translates into CASSDAQTLNYGYTF.

The chain uses TRBV23-1 and TRBJ1-1; no reliable D call. TRBV23-1 is assigned to the ORF class and has an uncertain function. V dropped 10 bases and J dropped 3 bases, with 15 bases sitting between them. The CDR3 contains 13 residues. The DNA for the CDR3 is TGCGCCACCCAAAAAGGGCCCCACACTGAAGCTTTCTTT. Translating it yields CATQKGPHTEAFF.

The chain couples TRBV5-1 to TRBJ1-1; D gene uncertain. CDR3 length: 15 residues. Germline V gene data show CDR1 as SGHRS and CDR2 as YFSETQ. V shed 0 bases and J shed 2 bases, with 11 bases lying between them. The CDR3 nucleotides read TGCGCCAGCAGCTTGGATCCAGCTAGAAACACTGAAGCTTTCTTT. Protein product: CASSLDPARNTEAFF.

The CDR3 region has the DNA TGTGCCAGCAGCCCCGGGACACCGGGACTAGATTATGAGCAGTTCTTC. Translating gives CASSPGTPGLDYEQFF. The chain carries TRBV11-2 and TRBJ2-1; the match to TRBD2 covers 8 bases. Germline V gene sequence: CDR1 SGHAT, CDR2 FQNNGV. Germline trimming cut 5 bases from V and 8 bases from J; bases unmatched to any gene: 14. The CDR3 sequence is 16 residues long.

This CDR3 reads CASLGTNYGYTF. As DNA, the CDR3 is TGTGCCAGCTTAGGAACTAACTATGGCTACACCTTC. The chain is built from TRBV28 and TRBJ1-2; D is unresolved. The CDR3 is made up of 12 amino acids. The germline gives CDR1 MDHEN, CDR2 SYDVKM. V lost 8 bases and J lost 0, with 7 bases in between.

The chain recombines TRBV5-1 with TRBJ1-2, with 9 positions matching TRBD1. The germline CDR1 and CDR2 sequences are SGHRS and YFSETQ. There are 15 residues in the CDR3. The junction had 7 bases not matched to a gene; V was cut back by 3 bases and J by 4 bases. CDR3 region: CASSYTTGGAYGYTF. In DNA, the CDR3 is TGCGCCAGCAGCTACACTACAGGGGGCGCCTATGGCTACACCTTC.

CDR3 nucleotide sequence: TGTGCCAGCAGCGGGACGAAGGCCAACTATGGCTACACCTTC. This translates into CASSGTKANYGYTF. The chain is built from TRBV27 and TRBJ1-2; the D gene is possibly TRBD1 (5 bases). The CDR3 has 14 residues. Germline V gene sequence: CDR1 MNHEY, CDR2 SMNVEV (reference sequence). Between the trimmed V and J ends, which lost 6 bases and 2 bases, there was a span of 13 bases.

The chain combines TRBV19 with TRBJ2-7; 11 bases agree with TRBD2. There are 14 residues in the CDR3. Looked up from germline, CDR1 is LNHDA and CDR2 is SQIVND (reference sequence). V shed 5 bases, J shed 2 bases, and the junction held 2 bases outside the gene matches. CDR3 coding DNA: TGTGCCAGTAGTGGGACTAGCGGACCCTACGAGCAGTACTTC. Translated: CASSGTSGPYEQYF.

Written as DNA, the CDR3 is TGTGCCAGCAGCTTAGCCCTAGCGGCTAGCACAGATACGCAGTATTTT. It specifies CASSLALAASTDTQYF. The chain carries TRBV7-6 and TRBJ2-3; 7 bases match TRBD2. The ends lost 0 bases at V and 0 bases at J; junction bases unmatched: 3. Germline loops: CDR1 SGHVS, CDR2 FNYEAQ. The CDR3 totals 16 residues.

The rearrangement uses TRBV7-2 and TRBJ2-1; 8 bases agree with TRBD2. V shed 0 bases and J 4 bases; nucleotides not matched to a gene: 11. There are 18 residues in the CDR3. From germline, CDR1 is SGHTA and CDR2 FQGNSA. The CDR3, as DNA: TGTGCCAGCAGCTTAGCGCGATCTGCGGGAGGCTTTTACAATGAGCAGTTCTTC. The encoded protein is CASSLARSAGGFYNEQFF.

The CDR3 is CASSLTGFSSPLHF. The CDR3 bases are TGTGCCAGCAGTTTGACAGGTTTTTCCTCACCCCTCCACTTT. V usage is TRBV28 and J usage is TRBJ1-6; weak D call: TRBD1 (6 bases). Trimming took 3 bases from V and 10 from J, leaving 13 bases between them. Germline V lookup: CDR1 MDHEN, CDR2 SYDVKM. The CDR3 contains 14 residues.

The gene calls are TRBV5-6 and TRBJ1-6; D may be TRBD1 (6 bases). In germline, CDR1 is SGHDT, CDR2 YYEEEE. The V and J ends lost 3 bases and 5 bases respectively, with 15 bases between them. The CDR3 totals 16 residues. CDR3 in DNA: TGTGCCAGCAGCTCGGGGGCTAGACGGAATAATTCACCCCTCCACTTT. Translating gives CASSSGARRNNSPLHF.